This T cell receptor (beta chain) was recovered during a study of OX40 agonist ivuxolimab in advanced cancers. Overall study: Patients took ivuxolimab, an agonistic anti-OX40 (CD134) antibody. Eligibility rules accepted prior anti-PD-1, anti-PD-L1 or anti-CTLA-4 therapy, and around 43% had some. Study-level results: Doses of 0.1 to 3.0 mg/kg were accompanied by clonal expansion of CD4+ and CD8+ blood T cells by week 6.

CDR1 is MNHEY and CDR2 is SMNVEV in the germline V gene (reference sequence). This CDR3 spans 17 amino acids. Trimming took 3 bases from V and 6 from J, leaving 21 bases between them. Turning to this clone: Antigen: not known.

Produced via immunoSEQ multiplex PCR; TCRdb's table is partial and in-frame only. The table lists just over 90,000 clones, 85% to 95% of them singletons, with approximately 2.4% in the top ten. The rearrangement joins TRBV27 to TRBJ2-1, with TRBD1 as a possible D gene (5 bases). This sequence was found in an adult with an advanced solid tumor such as melanoma, head and neck, liver or kidney cancer. This sample comprised CD4+ or CD8+ T cells sorted from blood, obtained in a trial of the OX40 agonist ivuxolimab. The CDR3 DNA reads TGTGCCAGCAGTTTCGGGCTATTTGTGCAGGGCGGCAATGAGCAGTTCTTC. Amino acids: CASSFGLFVQGGNEQFF.